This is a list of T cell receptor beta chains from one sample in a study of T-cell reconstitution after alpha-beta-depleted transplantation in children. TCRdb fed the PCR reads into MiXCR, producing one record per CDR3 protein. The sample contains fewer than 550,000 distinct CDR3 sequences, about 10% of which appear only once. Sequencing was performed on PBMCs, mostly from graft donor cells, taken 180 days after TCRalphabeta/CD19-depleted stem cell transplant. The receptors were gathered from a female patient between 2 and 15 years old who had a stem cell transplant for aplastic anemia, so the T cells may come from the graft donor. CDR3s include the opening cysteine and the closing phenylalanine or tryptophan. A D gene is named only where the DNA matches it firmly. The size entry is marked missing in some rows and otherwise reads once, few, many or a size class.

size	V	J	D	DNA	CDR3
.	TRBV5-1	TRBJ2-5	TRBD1	TGCGCCAGCAGCTGGAGGACAGGGGAAGAGACCCAGTACTTC	CASSWRTGEETQYF
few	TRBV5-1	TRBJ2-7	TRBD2	TGCGCCAGCAGCCCCGGGAGGGTTCACTACGAGCAGTACTTC	CASSPGRVHYEQYF
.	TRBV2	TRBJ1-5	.	TGTGCCAGCAGTGATAGTCTCGGGAACTATCAGCCCCAGCATTTT	CASSDSLGNYQPQHF
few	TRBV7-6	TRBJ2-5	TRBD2	TGTGCCAGCAGCCCACTTAGCGGGGTTCAAGAGACCCAGTACTTC	CASSPLSGVQETQYF
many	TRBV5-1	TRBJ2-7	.	TGCGCCAGCAGCTTGAACAGCGGACCAACCTACGAGCAGTACTTC	CASSLNSGPTYEQYF
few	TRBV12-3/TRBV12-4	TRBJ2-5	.	TGTGCCAGCACTCGCGGGGCCCAAGAGACCCAGTACTTC	CASTRGAQETQYF
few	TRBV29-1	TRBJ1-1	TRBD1	TGCAGCGTTGCCGGAACAGGGGGGAACACTGAAGCTTTCTTT	CSVAGTGGNTEAFF
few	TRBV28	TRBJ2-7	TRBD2	TGTGCCAGCAGTGCACCCGGGACTACAAATTACGAGCAGTACTTC	CASSAPGTTNYEQYF
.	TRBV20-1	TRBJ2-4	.	TGCAGTGCTAGTCGTGGCAAAAACATTCAGTACTTC	CSASRGKNIQYF
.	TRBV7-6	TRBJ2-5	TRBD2	TGTGCCAGCAGCTTCGATGGCGGGAGGGCCGATAAGGAGACCCAGTACTTC	CASSFDGGRADKETQYF
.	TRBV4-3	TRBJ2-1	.	TGCGCCAGCAGCCAAGATAAAGCGCGCTACAATGAGCAGTTCTTC	CASSQDKARYNEQFF
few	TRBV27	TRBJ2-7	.	TGTGCCAGCACCCCCACGGGGGCCTACGAGCAGTACTTC	CASTPTGAYEQYF
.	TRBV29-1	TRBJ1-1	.	TGCAGCGTTGAGCCGGACACTGAAGCTTTCTTT	CSVEPDTEAFF
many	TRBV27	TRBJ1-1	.	TGTGCCAGCAGTTTGGCAGGGGTGTACACTGAAGCTTTCTTT	CASSLAGVYTEAFF
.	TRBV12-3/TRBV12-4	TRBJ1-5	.	TGTGCCAGCAGTAATAATCAGCCCCAGCATTTT	CASSNNQPQHF
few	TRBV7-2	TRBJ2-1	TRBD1	TGTGCCAGCAGCCAGCCTCGGACAGGGGGCGCTGGAAATGAGCAGTTCTTC	CASSQPRTGGAGNEQFF
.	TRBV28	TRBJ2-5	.	TGTGCCAGCAGTCGAAACGGTCCGGACATATGGTGGTCGGAGACCCAGTACTTC	CASSRNGPDIWWSETQYF
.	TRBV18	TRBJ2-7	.	TGTGCCAGCTCACCAGGAGCGCCACGTCCCTACGAGCAGTACTTC	CASSPGAPRPYEQYF
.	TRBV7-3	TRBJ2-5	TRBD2	TGTGCCAGCAGCGTTGGACTAGCGGGAGGTCGAGGAGAGACCCAGTACTTC	CASSVGLAGGRGETQYF
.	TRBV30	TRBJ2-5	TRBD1	TGTGCCTGGTCTACCGGGACAGGGAGCTGGGAGACCCAGTACTTC	CAWSTGTGSWETQYF
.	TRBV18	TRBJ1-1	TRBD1	TGTGCCAGCTCACCTCACAGGGGCCCTGAAGCTTTCTTT	CASSPHRGPEAFF
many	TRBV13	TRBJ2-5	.	TGTGCCAGCAGCTCCGCGCAGACCCAGTACTTC	CASSSAQTQYF
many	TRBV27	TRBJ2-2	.	TGTGCCAGCAGTTTTTGGGAGGGGGAGCTGTTTTTT	CASSFWEGELFF
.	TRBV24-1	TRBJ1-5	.	TGTGCCACCCAGCTGAACAGAAGGGGGCCCCAGCATTTT	CATQLNRRGPQHF
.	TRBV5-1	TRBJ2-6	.	TGCGCCAGCAGCTCGCTAGTAGTTATTAGCTCTGGGGCCAACGTCCTGACTTTC	CASSSLVVISSGANVLTF
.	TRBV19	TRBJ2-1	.	TGTGCCAGTAGTGATTTTTCCTGGCGGGCCTACAATGAGCAGTTCTTC	CASSDFSWRAYNEQFF
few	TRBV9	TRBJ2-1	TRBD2	TGTGCCAGCAGCGTAGGAGCAGCCAGCGGGAGGAACAATGAGCAGTTCTTC	CASSVGAASGRNNEQFF
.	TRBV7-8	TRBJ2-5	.	TGTGCCAGCAGCCCACTAGCCGGACTACTCGACTTAGAGACCCAGTACTTC	CASSPLAGLLDLETQYF
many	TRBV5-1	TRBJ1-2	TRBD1	TGCGCCAGCAGCTGGGGACAGACCTATGGCTACACCTTC	CASSWGQTYGYTF
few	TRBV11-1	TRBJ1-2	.	TGTGCCAGCAGCCAGGCCCTCACAGGGATCGCCTCTAACTATGGCTACACCTTC	CASSQALTGIASNYGYTF
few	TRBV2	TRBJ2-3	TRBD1	TGTGCCAGCAGTGAATGGGACAGGCTCGATACGCAGTATTTT	CASSEWDRLDTQYF
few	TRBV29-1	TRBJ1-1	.	TGCAGCGTTGTCGGGCAGGGGACTGAAGCTTTCTTT	CSVVGQGTEAFF
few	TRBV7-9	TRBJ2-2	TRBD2	TGTGCCAGCAGCTTCTGGGCGGGAGCGAACACCGGGGAGCTGTTTTTT	CASSFWAGANTGELFF
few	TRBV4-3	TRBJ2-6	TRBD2	TGCGCCAGCAGCCAAGAGACGGTCGGGAGGGTCGGTGGGGCCAACGTCCTGACTTTC	CASSQETVGRVGGANVLTF
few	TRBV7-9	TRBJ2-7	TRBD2	TGTGCCAGCAGCTCGAGCGGGAGTAGATACGAGCAGTACTTC	CASSSSGSRYEQYF
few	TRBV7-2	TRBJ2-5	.	TGTGCCAGCAGCTTAAGTAGCGCCGAGACCCAGTACTTC	CASSLSSAETQYF
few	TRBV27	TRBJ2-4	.	TGTGCCAGCAGTTTAATAGGTCGGGGACCATTCAAAAACATTCAGTACTTC	CASSLIGRGPFKNIQYF
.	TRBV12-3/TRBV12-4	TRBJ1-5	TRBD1	TGTGCCAGCAGTTTACCACCCACCAGGACAGGGGAGCCCCAGCATTTT	CASSLPPTRTGEPQHF
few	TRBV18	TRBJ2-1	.	TGTGCCAGCTCAAATAGCCGCAATGAGCAGTTCTTC	CASSNSRNEQFF
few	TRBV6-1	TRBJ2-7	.	TGTGCCAGCAGTGAAGCGCTCGGGGGGCTCTACGAGCAGTACTTC	CASSEALGGLYEQYF
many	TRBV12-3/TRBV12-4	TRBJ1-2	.	TGTGCCAGCAGTCTCCTCGGTGGCAGTCTTAACTATGGCTACACCTTC	CASSLLGGSLNYGYTF
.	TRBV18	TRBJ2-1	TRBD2	TGTGCCAGCTCACCACGAGTTAGCGGGGAAAATGAGCAGTTCTTC	CASSPRVSGENEQFF
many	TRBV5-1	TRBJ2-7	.	TGCGCCAGCAGCTTGGGGAGGAGTGGCGAGCAGTACTTC	CASSLGRSGEQYF
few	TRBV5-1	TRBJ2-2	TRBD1	TGCGCCAGCACCTTGACAGGGGCGTACACCGGGGAGCTGTTTTTT	CASTLTGAYTGELFF
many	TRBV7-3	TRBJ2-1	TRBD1	TGTGCCAGCAGCTTAATAGGGACAGGGGAACAGGGTGAGCAGTTCTTC	CASSLIGTGEQGEQFF
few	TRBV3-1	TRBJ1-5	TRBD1	TGTGCCAGCAGCCAAGAAGGGACAGGGGTTCGGTATAGCAATCAGCCCCAGCATTTT	CASSQEGTGVRYSNQPQHF
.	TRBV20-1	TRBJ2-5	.	TGCAGTGCTAGACATACGGAGACCCAGTACTTC	CSARHTETQYF
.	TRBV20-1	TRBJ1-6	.	TGCAGTGCTAGTGGCGGGACGGCGAACTATTCACCCCTCCACTTT	CSASGGTANYSPLHF
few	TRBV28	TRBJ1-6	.	TGTGCCAGCAGTCTCCCCCTCGCGTCGATTTCACCCCTCCACTTT	CASSLPLASISPLHF
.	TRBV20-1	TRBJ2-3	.	TGCAGTGCTAGAGCCCGGCTCCCACCGCCAGATACGCAGTATTTT	CSARARLPPPDTQYF
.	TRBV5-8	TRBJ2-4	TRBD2	TGTGCCAGCAGCTTCTCACTAGCGGGAGGGCCTTTGGGCATTCAGTACTTC	CASSFSLAGGPLGIQYF
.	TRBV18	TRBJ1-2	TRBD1	TGTGCCAGCTCACCACCGAAGGGGGCATATGGCTACACCTTC	CASSPPKGAYGYTF
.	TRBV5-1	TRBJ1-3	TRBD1	TGCGCCAGCAGCCTGGGGACAGGGGGCAAAGGAAACACCATATATTTT	CASSLGTGGKGNTIYF